This is a list of T cell receptor beta chains from one sample in a study of Ad26.COV2.S vaccination and SARS-CoV-2 variants. Profiling relied on immunoSEQ multiplex PCR, and the TCRdb table lists in-frame clones only, not all of them. The table records 440,000 or so clones, 90% of them present only once. The material was peripheral blood, obtained in a trial of Ad26.COV2.S vaccine versus placebo. These receptor sequences come from a person aged 18 to 59 who received the Ad26.COV2.S COVID-19 vaccine or a placebo. The CDR3 runs from the conserved cysteine through the conserved F or W. A D gene is named only where the DNA matches it firmly. Clone size, where shown, is once, few, many, or a class for clones that have expanded.

v_call,clone_size,j_call,d_call,cdr3_aa,cdr3_nt
TRBV6-6,NA,TRBJ2-1,TRBD2,CASSYSLAGYENEQFF,TGTGCCAGCAGTTACTCACTAGCGGGGTATGAGAATGAGCAGTTCTTC
TRBV29-1,NA,TRBJ2-7,NA,CSVLGSFWSYEQYF,TGCAGCGTTTTAGGGTCTTTTTGGTCCTACGAGCAGTACTTC
TRBV28,once,TRBJ2-2,NA,CASRLGTRPELFF,TGTGCCAGCAGATTAGGTACCCGTCCTGAGCTGTTTTTT
TRBV6-6,NA,TRBJ2-7,TRBD2,CASSVGLAGYEQYF,TGTGCCAGCAGCGTTGGACTAGCGGGCTACGAGCAGTACTTC
TRBV28,NA,TRBJ2-3,TRBD2,CASSSPSGSTDTQYF,TGTGCCAGCAGTTCGCCTAGCGGCAGCACAGATACGCAGTATTTT
TRBV18,NA,TRBJ2-2,NA,CASSPRAGIQNTGELFF,TGTGCCAGCTCACCACGCGCAGGGATTCAGAACACCGGGGAGCTGTTTTTT
TRBV10-3,NA,TRBJ2-2,NA,CAISEPSTNTGELFF,TGTGCCATCAGTGAGCCTAGTACGAACACCGGGGAGCTGTTTTTT
TRBV5-6,NA,TRBJ1-2,NA,CASSLGTNYGYTF,TGTGCCAGCAGCCTAGGGACTAACTATGGCTACACCTTC
TRBV9,NA,TRBJ2-1,NA,CASSAPSILATSYNEQFF,TGTGCCAGCAGCGCCCCTTCTATTCTAGCGACCTCCTACAATGAGCAGTTCTTC
TRBV15,NA,TRBJ1-1,NA,CATSTPDSETEAFF,TGTGCCACCAGCACTCCTGACAGTGAGACTGAAGCTTTCTTT
TRBV15,NA,TRBJ2-3,NA,CATSGAGTDTQYF,TGTGCCACCAGCGGGGCCGGTACAGATACGCAGTATTTT
TRBV5-6,NA,TRBJ2-4,NA,CASSLLRAPEYIQYF,TGTGCCAGCAGCTTACTCCGGGCCCCAGAGTACATTCAGTACTTC
TRBV7-3,NA,TRBJ2-1,TRBD2,CASSRYLGLADYNEQFF,TGTGCCAGCAGCCGATACCTGGGACTAGCGGATTACAATGAGCAGTTCTTC
TRBV12-3/TRBV12-4,NA,TRBJ2-2,NA,CASSRAGVGELFF,TGTGCCAGCAGCCGGGCAGGCGTCGGGGAGCTGTTTTTT
TRBV24-1,NA,TRBJ2-6,NA,CATSGDSGANVLTF,TGTGCCACCAGTGGGGATTCTGGGGCCAACGTCCTGACTTTC
TRBV9,NA,TRBJ2-5,NA,CASSGPQGRDSGRTQYF,TGTGCCAGCAGCGGGCCCCAGGGCCGGGACTCAGGCAGGACCCAGTACTTC
TRBV24-1,NA,TRBJ1-5,TRBD1,CATSEDDRGNNQPQHF,TGTGCCACCAGTGAGGATGACAGGGGGAACAATCAGCCCCAGCATTTT
TRBV7-9,NA,TRBJ2-1,NA,CASLWGPQNEQFF,TGTGCCAGCCTGTGGGGGCCACAGAATGAGCAGTTCTTC
TRBV11-3,NA,TRBJ2-2,NA,CASSLGVLGTGELFF,TGTGCCAGCAGCTTAGGCGTTTTGGGCACCGGGGAGCTGTTTTTT
TRBV3-1/TRBV3-2,once,TRBJ2-3,NA,CASSQARERTDTQYF,TGTGCCAGCAGCCAAGCGAGGGAGAGAACAGATACGCAGTATTTT
TRBV27,NA,TRBJ2-7,NA,CASSSKSRGHEQYF,TGTGCCAGCAGTTCAAAAAGTCGGGGACACGAGCAGTACTTC
TRBV7-3,few,TRBJ2-7,TRBD2,CASSVSGTFYEQYF,TGTGCCAGCAGCGTTAGCGGGACTTTCTACGAGCAGTACTTC
TRBV6-2/TRBV6-3,NA,TRBJ2-2,NA,CASSIPGLSNTNTGELFF,TGTGCCAGCAGTATTCCGGGACTTTCAAACACGAACACCGGGGAGCTGTTTTTT
TRBV7-2,NA,TRBJ2-5,TRBD2,CASSLVSVGTSGRGKTQYF,TGTGCCAGCAGCTTAGTATCAGTAGGGACTAGCGGGAGAGGAAAGACCCAGTACTTC
TRBV7-8,NA,TRBJ2-3,NA,CASNPGTPDTQYF,TGTGCCAGCAACCCCGGGACTCCCGATACGCAGTATTTT
TRBV28,NA,TRBJ2-5,TRBD2,CASRLAGGLQETQYF,TGTGCCAGCAGACTAGCGGGAGGTCTCCAAGAGACCCAGTACTTC
TRBV2,NA,TRBJ2-1,NA,CASTRDQAYNEQFF,TGTGCCAGTACGCGGGACCAAGCCTACAATGAGCAGTTCTTC
TRBV7-2,NA,TRBJ2-7,NA,CASSLGLVPYEQYF,TGTGCCAGCAGCTTAGGGCTAGTTCCCTACGAGCAGTACTTC
TRBV28,NA,TRBJ1-4,NA,CASSLLGNEKLFF,TGTGCCAGCAGTTTACTGGGTAATGAAAAACTGTTTTTT